The T cell receptor (beta chain) described here comes from a study of CD8 T cells in ankylosing spondylitis. This clonotype has ten or more counts. TCRdb called the 5' RACE reads again in MiXCR, with one record for every CDR3 protein. The top ten clones hold 20% to 25% of a sample with a few hundred thousand distinct CDR3 sequences, roughly a tenth of them seen once. The CDR3 has 15 residues. Germline V gene data show CDR1 as SGHRS and CDR2 as YFSETQ. Unmatched junction bases numbered 4, after V lost 3 bases and J lost 2 bases. Specimen: blood, either unsorted or a sorted T cell fraction (not recorded which). The genes are TRBV5-1 and TRBJ2-7; 11 bases are a match to TRBD1. The source of this sequence is a male donor with ankylosing spondylitis or in good health (not recorded which). The CDR3 DNA reads as TGCGCCAGCAGCTGGGGACAGGGGGTTGCCTACGAGCAGTACTTC. Its protein is CASSWGQGVAYEQYF.